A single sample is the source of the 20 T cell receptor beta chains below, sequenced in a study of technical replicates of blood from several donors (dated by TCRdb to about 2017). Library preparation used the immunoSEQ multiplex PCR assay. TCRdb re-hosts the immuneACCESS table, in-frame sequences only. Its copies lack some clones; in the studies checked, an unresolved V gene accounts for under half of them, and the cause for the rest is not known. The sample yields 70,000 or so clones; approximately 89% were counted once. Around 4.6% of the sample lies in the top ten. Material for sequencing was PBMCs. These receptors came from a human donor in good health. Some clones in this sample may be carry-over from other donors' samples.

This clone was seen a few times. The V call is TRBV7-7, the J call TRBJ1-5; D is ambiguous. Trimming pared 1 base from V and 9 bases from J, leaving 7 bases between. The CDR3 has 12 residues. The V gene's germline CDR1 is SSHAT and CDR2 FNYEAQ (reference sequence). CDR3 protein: CASSLVVRPQHF. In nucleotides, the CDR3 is TGTGCCAGCAGCTTAGTTGTGAGGCCCCAGCATTTT.

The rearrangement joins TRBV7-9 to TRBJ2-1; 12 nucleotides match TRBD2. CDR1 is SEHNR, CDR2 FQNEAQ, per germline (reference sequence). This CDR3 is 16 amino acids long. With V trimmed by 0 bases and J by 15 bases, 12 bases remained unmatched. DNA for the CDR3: TGTGCCAGCAGCTTAGCCCGACTAGCGGGGGCCGCAGAGTGGTTCTTC. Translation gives CASSLARLAGAAEWFF.

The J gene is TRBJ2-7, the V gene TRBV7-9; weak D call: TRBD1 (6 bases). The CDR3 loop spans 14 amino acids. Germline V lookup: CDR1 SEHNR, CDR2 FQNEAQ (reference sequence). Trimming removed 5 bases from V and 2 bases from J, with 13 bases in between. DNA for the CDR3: TGTGCCAGCAGCGCCGGGACAACCCCCTACGAGCAGTACTTC. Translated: CASSAGTTPYEQYF.

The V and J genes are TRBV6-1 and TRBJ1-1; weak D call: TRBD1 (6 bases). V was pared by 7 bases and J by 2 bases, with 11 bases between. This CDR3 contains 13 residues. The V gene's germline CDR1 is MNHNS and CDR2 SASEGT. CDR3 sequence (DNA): TGTGCCAGCATCAGGACAGCCAACACTGAAGCTTTCTTT. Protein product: CASIRTANTEAFF.

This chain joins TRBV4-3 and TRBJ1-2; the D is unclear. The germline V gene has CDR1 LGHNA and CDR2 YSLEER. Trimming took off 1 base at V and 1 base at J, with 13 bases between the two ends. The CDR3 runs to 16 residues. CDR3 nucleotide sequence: TGCGCCAGCAGCCAAGGCCGTGGGCACAGTAACTATGGCTACACCTTC. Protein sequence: CASSQGRGHSNYGYTF.

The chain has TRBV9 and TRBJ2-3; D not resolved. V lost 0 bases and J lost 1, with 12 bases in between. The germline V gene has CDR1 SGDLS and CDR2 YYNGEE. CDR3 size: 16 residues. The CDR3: CASSVAGRLGTDTQYF. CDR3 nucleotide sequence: TGTGCCAGCAGCGTAGCTGGGCGATTGGGCACAGATACGCAGTATTTT. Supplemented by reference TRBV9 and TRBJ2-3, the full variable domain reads DSGVTQTPKHLITATGQRVTLRCSPRSGDLSVYWYQQSLDQGLQFLIQYYNGEERAKGNILERFSAQQFPDLHSELNLSSLELGDSALYFCASSVAGRLGTDTQYFGPGTRLTVL.

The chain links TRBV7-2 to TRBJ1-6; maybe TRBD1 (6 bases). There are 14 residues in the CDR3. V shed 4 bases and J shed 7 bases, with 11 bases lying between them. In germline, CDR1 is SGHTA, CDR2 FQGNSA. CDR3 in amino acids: CASSSGTPNSPLHF. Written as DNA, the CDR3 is TGTGCCAGCAGCTCCGGGACACCCAATTCACCCCTCCACTTT. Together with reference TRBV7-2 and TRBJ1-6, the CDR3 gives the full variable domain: GAGVSQSPSNKVTEKGKDVELRCDPISGHTALYWYRQSLGQGLEFLIYFQGNSAPDKSGLPSDRFSAERTGGSVSTLTIQRTQQEDSAVYLCASSSGTPNSPLHFGNGTRLTVT.

CDR3 DNA: TGTGCCACCGGTAGCGGCTACGAGCAGTACTTC. Translating gives CATGSGYEQYF. V gene TRBV18 combines with J gene TRBJ2-7; tentatively, D is TRBD2 (6 bases). Germline CDR1 and CDR2: KGHSH and LQKENI. V lost 10 bases and J lost 3, with 10 bases in between. The CDR3 contains 11 residues.

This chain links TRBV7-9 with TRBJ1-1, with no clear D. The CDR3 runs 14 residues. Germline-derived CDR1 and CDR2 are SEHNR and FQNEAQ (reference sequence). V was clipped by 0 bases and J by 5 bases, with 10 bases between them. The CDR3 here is CASSLAAGGTEAFF. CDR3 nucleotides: TGTGCCAGCAGCTTAGCGGCCGGCGGGACTGAAGCTTTCTTT. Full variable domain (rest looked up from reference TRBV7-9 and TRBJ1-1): DTGVSQNPRHKITKRGQNVTFRCDPISEHNRLYWYRQTLGQGPEFLTYFQNEAQLEKSRLLSDRFSAERPKGSFSTLEIQRTEQGDSAMYLCASSLAAGGTEAFFGQGTRLTVV.

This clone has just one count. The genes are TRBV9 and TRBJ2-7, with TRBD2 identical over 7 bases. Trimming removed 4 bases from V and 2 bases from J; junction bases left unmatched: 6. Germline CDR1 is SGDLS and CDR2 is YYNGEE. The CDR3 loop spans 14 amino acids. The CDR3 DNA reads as TGTGCCAGCAGCCCAGCGGGAACCACCTACGAGCAGTACTTC. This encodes CASSPAGTTYEQYF.

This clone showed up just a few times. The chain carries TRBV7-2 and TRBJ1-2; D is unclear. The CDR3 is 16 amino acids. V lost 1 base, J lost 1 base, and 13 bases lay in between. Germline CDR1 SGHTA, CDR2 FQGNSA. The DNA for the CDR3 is TGTGCCAGCAGCTTAGATCCGGGAGCTATTAACTATGGCTACACCTTC. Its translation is CASSLDPGAINYGYTF.

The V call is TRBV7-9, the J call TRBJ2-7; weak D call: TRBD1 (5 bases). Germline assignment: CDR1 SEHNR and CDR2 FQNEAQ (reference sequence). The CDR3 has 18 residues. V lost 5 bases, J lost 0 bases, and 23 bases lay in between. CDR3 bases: TGTGCCAGCAGCCCACAATCCTCCGATGGGGCAGTCTCCTACGAGCAGTACTTC. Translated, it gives CASSPQSSDGAVSYEQYF.

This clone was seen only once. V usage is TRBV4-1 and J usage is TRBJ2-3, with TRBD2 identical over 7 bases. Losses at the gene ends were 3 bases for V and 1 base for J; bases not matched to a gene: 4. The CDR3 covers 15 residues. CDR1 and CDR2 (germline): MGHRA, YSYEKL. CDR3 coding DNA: TGCGCCAGCAGCCAGGAAACTAGCGGCACAGATACGCAGTATTTT. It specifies CASSQETSGTDTQYF.

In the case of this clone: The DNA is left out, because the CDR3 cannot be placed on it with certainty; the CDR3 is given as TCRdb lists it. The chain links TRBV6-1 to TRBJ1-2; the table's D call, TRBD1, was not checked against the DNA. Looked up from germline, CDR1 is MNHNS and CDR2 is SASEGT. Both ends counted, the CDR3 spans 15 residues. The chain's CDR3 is CASILVGDRAQGYTF.

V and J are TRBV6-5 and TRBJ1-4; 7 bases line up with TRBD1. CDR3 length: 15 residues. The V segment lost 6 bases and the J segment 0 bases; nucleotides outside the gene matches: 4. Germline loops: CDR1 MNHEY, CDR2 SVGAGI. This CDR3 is CASRRDSATNEKLFF. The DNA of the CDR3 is TGTGCCAGCAGGCGGGACAGTGCAACTAATGAAAAACTGTTTTTT.

CDR3: CASSYSLGVNTEAFF. In DNA form, the CDR3 reads TGTGCCAGCAGTTACTCGTTAGGGGTGAACACTGAAGCTTTCTTT. The chain combines TRBV6-6 with TRBJ1-1, with D tentatively TRBD1 (5 bases). Looked up from germline, CDR1 is MNHNY and CDR2 is SVGAGI (reference sequence). V was shortened by 0 bases and J by 0 bases, with 8 bases between the two germline ends. CDR3 length equals 15 residues.

The chain's CDR3 is CASSLETGSSYEQYF. CDR3 DNA sequence: TGTGCCAGCAGCTTAGAGACGGGGAGCTCCTACGAGCAGTACTTC. The chain combines TRBV11-2 with TRBJ2-7, with D possibly TRBD2 on 5 matching bases. Germline CDR1 and CDR2: SGHAT and FQNNGV. Deletions cut 0 bases from V and 0 bases from J, with 9 bases between. CDR3 length: 15 amino acids.

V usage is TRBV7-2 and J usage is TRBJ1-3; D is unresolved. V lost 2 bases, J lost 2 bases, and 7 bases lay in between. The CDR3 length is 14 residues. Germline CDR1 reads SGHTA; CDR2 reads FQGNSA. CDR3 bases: TGTGCCAGCAGCTTATCTAGGACTGGAAACACCATATATTTT. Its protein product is CASSLSRTGNTIYF. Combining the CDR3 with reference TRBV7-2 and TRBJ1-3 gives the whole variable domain GAGVSQSPSNKVTEKGKDVELRCDPISGHTALYWYRQSLGQGLEFLIYFQGNSAPDKSGLPSDRFSAERTGGSVSTLTIQRTQQEDSAVYLCASSLSRTGNTIYFGEGSWLTVV.

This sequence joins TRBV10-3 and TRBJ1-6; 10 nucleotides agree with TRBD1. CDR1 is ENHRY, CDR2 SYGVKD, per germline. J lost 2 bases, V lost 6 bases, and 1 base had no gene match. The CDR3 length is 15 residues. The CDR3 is CAIRGQGPYNSPLHF. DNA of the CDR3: TGTGCCATCAGGGGACAGGGGCCCTATAATTCACCCCTCCACTTT.

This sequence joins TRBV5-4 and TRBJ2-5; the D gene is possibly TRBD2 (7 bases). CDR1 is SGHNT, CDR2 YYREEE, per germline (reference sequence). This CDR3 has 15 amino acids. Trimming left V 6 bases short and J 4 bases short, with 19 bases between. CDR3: CASTGGGASRETQYF. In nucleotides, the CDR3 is TGTGCCAGCACTGGAGGGGGGGCGTCCAGAGAGACCCAGTACTTC.